Presented here are 28 T cell receptor beta chains from one specimen sequenced in a study of T-cell memory formation after mild COVID-19. TCRdb redid the calling of the 5' RACE reads with MiXCR, one entry per CDR3 protein. The table has 500,000 to 600,000 distinct CDR3 sequences, roughly 18% seen once. Specimen: PBMCs or a T cell subset sorted from them (not recorded which). The receptor set was obtained from an adult woman who had mild COVID-19 (a few samples of this study predate the infection). Cell type and time point are not known.

The gene calls are TRBV11-2 and TRBJ2-2; maybe TRBD2 (6 bases). Trimming left V 1 base short and J 4 bases short, with 10 bases between. In germline, CDR1 is SGHAT, CDR2 FQNNGV. This CDR3 has 15 amino acids. CDR3 region: CASSLVKGGTGELFF. The CDR3 DNA reads as TGTGCCAGCAGCTTAGTCAAGGGAGGCACCGGGGAGCTGTTTTTT.

The gene calls are TRBV30 and TRBJ2-6; 7 nucleotides match TRBD1. Germline-derived CDR1 and CDR2 are GTSNPN and SVGIG (reference sequence). V shed 2 bases, J shed 4 bases, and the junction held 11 bases outside the gene matches. The CDR3 runs to 17 residues. CDR3 residues: CAWSTGEYSSGANVLTF. CDR3 bases: TGTGCCTGGAGTACAGGGGAGTACAGTTCGGGGGCCAACGTCCTGACTTTC.

The V gene is TRBV6-6, the J gene TRBJ1-1, with no clear D. The germline gives CDR1 MNHNY, CDR2 SVGAGI (reference sequence). Trimming took off 8 bases at V and 3 bases at J, with 7 bases between the two ends. This CDR3 has 11 residues. CDR3 bases: TGTGCCAGCTACGCCTACACTGAAGCTTTCTTT. Translating gives CASYAYTEAFF.

This clonotype showed up just a few times. This chain uses TRBV20-1 with TRBJ2-3; D unresolved. Trimming pared 4 bases from V and 14 bases from J, leaving 25 bases between. Germline CDR1 and CDR2: DFQATT and SNEGSKA (reference sequence). The CDR3 sequence is 14 residues long. The CDR3 DNA sequence: TGCAGTGCTACCCCACCTACTGGCGCCGGAGAATGGTATTTT. Its translation is CSATPPTGAGEWYF.

In its sample, this clonotype was seen a few times. The genes are TRBV30 and TRBJ1-1; TRBD1 matches 7 bases. V lost 8 bases to trimming and J lost 4 bases; unmatched junction nucleotides: 7. CDR3 length: 12 residues. Germline CDR1 is GTSNPN and CDR2 is SVGIG (reference sequence). CDR3 coding DNA: TGTGCCACCCGACAGGGAAGCACTGAAGCTTTCTTT. Protein: CATRQGSTEAFF.

At least ten counts were recorded for this clonotype. The chain employs TRBV7-9 and TRBJ1-4; TRBD1 matches at 9 bases. The V gene's germline CDR1 is SEHNR and CDR2 FQNEAQ (reference sequence). Trimming cost V 1 base and J 10 bases; bases outside gene matches: 19. The CDR3 sequence is 19 residues long. The DNA for the CDR3 is TGTGCCAGCAGCTTAGAGGGACAGGGCTGGCCCCGGGGATCCGGAAAACTGTTTTTT. As protein: CASSLEGQGWPRGSGKLFF.

The chain recombines TRBV7-2 with TRBJ2-1, with 13 bases aligning to TRBD2. The CDR3 is made up of 15 amino acids. Germline lookup yields CDR1 SGHTA and CDR2 FQGNSA. J was trimmed by 7 bases and V by 6 bases; bases with no gene match: 6. The CDR3 reads CASSRLAGGTNEQFF. CDR3 DNA: TGTGCCAGCAGTCGACTAGCGGGAGGAACAAATGAGCAGTTCTTC.

The V and J genes are TRBV4-1 and TRBJ2-3, with D possibly being TRBD2 (5 bases). This CDR3 contains 14 residues. Germline V lookup: CDR1 MGHRA, CDR2 YSYEKL. V was trimmed by 6 bases and J by 3 bases, leaving 13 bases between them. CDR3 bases: TGCGCCAGCAGAAAGATACTAGTTACAGATACGCAGTATTTT. Translated, it gives CASRKILVTDTQYF.

V gene TRBV7-2 combines with J gene TRBJ2-3, with D unresolved. CDR1 is SGHTA and CDR2 is FQGNSA in the germline V gene. This CDR3 is built from 14 residues. V was shortened by 2 bases and J by 1 base, with 7 bases between the two germline ends. The CDR3 coding sequence is TGTGCCAGCAGCTTAAGTCGGCGCACAGATACGCAGTATTTT. Protein: CASSLSRRTDTQYF.

This clonotype has just a few counts. This chain links TRBV24-1 with TRBJ2-1; TRBD1 is a possible D gene (6 bases). CDR3 length equals 13 residues. Per germline, CDR1 KGHDR and CDR2 SFDVKD. V shed 6 bases and J shed 4 bases, with 9 bases lying between them. The CDR3 sequence is CATSIQGYNEQFF. In DNA, the CDR3 is TGTGCCACCAGTATTCAGGGGTACAATGAGCAGTTCTTC.

V gene TRBV3-1 combines with J gene TRBJ1-5; a possible D gene is TRBD1 (5 bases). CDR3 length: 19 residues. The V end was cut by 4 bases, the J end by 0 bases, with 22 bases between. CDR1 LGHDT and CDR2 YNNKEL come from the germline V gene (reference sequence). The CDR3, as DNA: TGTGCCAGCAGCCCGCAACCGGGGGACCAAGTCCCTAGCAATCAGCCCCAGCATTTT. This codes for CASSPQPGDQVPSNQPQHF.

The chain uses TRBV4-3 and TRBJ1-1, with a possible D match to TRBD1 (6 bases). The CDR3 extends over 15 amino acids. Germline V gene sequence: CDR1 LGHNA, CDR2 YSLEER. V lost 0 bases, J lost 6 bases, and 14 bases lay in between. This CDR3 is CASSQESGAGSEAFF. CDR3 in DNA: TGCGCCAGCAGCCAAGAGTCGGGGGCAGGCTCTGAAGCTTTCTTT.

The chain combines TRBV6-4 with TRBJ1-6, with D maybe TRBD1 (6 bases). The CDR3 spans 13 residues. CDR1 is MRHNA and CDR2 is SNTAGT in the germline V gene. Between the trimmed V and J ends, which lost 3 bases and 10 bases, there was a span of 10 bases. This CDR3 reads CASSELRGSPLHF. The DNA for the CDR3 is TGTGCCAGCAGTGAGTTAAGGGGGTCACCCCTCCACTTT.

The V call is TRBV12-3 or TRBV12-4, the J call TRBJ1-2; unclear D gene. The CDR3 spans 15 residues. Deletions cut 0 bases from V and 2 bases from J, with 10 bases between. The CDR3: CASSLAMGLNYGYTF. CDR3 DNA: TGTGCCAGCAGTTTAGCTATGGGGTTGAACTATGGCTACACCTTC.

This clonotype was recorded a few times. The genes are TRBV15 and TRBJ1-1; no firm D call. The V gene lost 1 base and the J gene lost 9 bases, with 18 bases spanning the gap. The CDR3 covers 15 residues. CDR1 and CDR2 from the germline V gene are LNHNV and YYDKDF (reference sequence). The CDR3 is CATSRGVGGPQKAFF. The CDR3 DNA sequence: TGTGCCACCAGCAGAGGAGTGGGAGGGCCACAGAAAGCTTTCTTT.

The chain uses TRBV11-3 and TRBJ2-7, with D perhaps TRBD1 (5 bases). V lost 5 bases, J lost 6 bases, and 17 bases lay in between. CDR3 length: 14 amino acids. CDR1 is SGHNT and CDR2 is YENEEA in the germline V gene. CDR3: CASSGYEQVSEQYF. The CDR3 coding sequence is TGTGCCAGCAGCGGGTACGAACAGGTATCCGAGCAGTACTTC.

This clonotype was detected a few times. V and J are TRBV4-3 and TRBJ2-2; D gene uncertain. The CDR3 has 16 amino acids. Germline values: CDR1 LGHNA, CDR2 YSLEER. Trimming left V 3 bases short and J 0 bases short, with 11 bases between. The CDR3 sequence is CASSQDAGSNTGELFF. CDR3 in DNA: TGCGCCAGCAGCCAGGACGCCGGCTCGAACACCGGGGAGCTGTTTTTT.

The CDR3 DNA is TGCGCCAGCAGGCCGCGGACTAGCGGGGCCGATGAGCAGTTCTTC. Protein: CASRPRTSGADEQFF. This chain joins TRBV4-1 and TRBJ2-1; TRBD2 matches 12 bases. The germline gives CDR1 MGHRA, CDR2 YSYEKL. The V segment lost 6 bases and the J segment 8 bases; nucleotides outside the gene matches: 8. There are 15 residues in the CDR3.

The chain has TRBV7-6 and TRBJ2-7; TRBD1 aligns across 7 bases. The CDR3 contains 14 residues. The J segment lost 3 bases and the V segment lost 5 bases, leaving 7 bases of the junction unmatched. CDR1 SGHVS and CDR2 FNYEAQ come from the germline V gene. The CDR3 sequence: CASSPGTALYEQYF. CDR3 DNA: TGTGCCAGCAGCCCGGGGACAGCCCTCTACGAGCAGTACTTC.

The table lists this clonotype with a few counts. This rearrangement joins TRBV20-1 to TRBJ1-1, with 11 nucleotides matching TRBD1. J lost 11 bases, V lost 5 bases, and 13 bases had no gene match. The CDR3 covers 14 residues. Looked up from germline, CDR1 is DFQATT and CDR2 is SNEGSKA (reference sequence). The CDR3 DNA is TGCAGTGCTCTCCTTCGACGGGACAGGGGGTACGCTTTCTTT. Protein product: CSALLRRDRGYAFF.

V gene TRBV12-3 or TRBV12-4 combines with J gene TRBJ2-1, with TRBD1 as a possible D gene (6 bases). This CDR3 contains 17 residues. V was cut by 5 bases and J by 6 bases, with 23 bases left in between. CDR3 sequence (DNA): TGTGCCAGCAGTGTAACCGCCGGGACAATCGTTTCCAATGAGCAGTTCTTC. Protein: CASSVTAGTIVSNEQFF.

V and J are TRBV7-9 and TRBJ2-7, with D hard to call. The CDR3 is made up of 12 amino acids. The germline gives CDR1 SEHNR, CDR2 FQNEAQ (reference sequence). The CDR3 nucleotides read TGTCGAAGACCCCGAAACAAATCCGAGCAGTACTTC. Amino acid sequence: CRRPRNKSEQYF.

This clonotype was seen a few times. The chain has TRBV12-3 or TRBV12-4 and TRBJ2-1; 11 nucleotides agree with TRBD1. This CDR3 has 14 amino acids. Losses at the gene ends were 4 bases for V and 7 bases for J; bases not matched to a gene: 3. CDR3 coding DNA: TGTGCCAGCAGTTGGACAGGGGGCGGGAATGAGCAGTTCTTC. Its protein is CASSWTGGGNEQFF.

The table lists this clonotype with a few counts. The chain combines TRBV20-1 with TRBJ2-1; TRBD2 aligns across 8 bases. V lost 3 bases, J lost 8 bases, and 6 bases stayed unmatched. The CDR3 contains 13 residues. Germline V CDR1 and CDR2: DFQATT, SNEGSKA (reference sequence). The CDR3: CSARGLVGHEQFF. The CDR3 coding sequence is TGCAGTGCTAGGGGACTAGTTGGGCATGAGCAGTTCTTC.

The genes are TRBV12-5 and TRBJ2-2; unclear D gene. V lost 0 bases and J 2 bases, leaving 7 bases between the germline ends. In germline, CDR1 is LGHNT, CDR2 FRNRAP. CDR3 size: 15 residues. In DNA form, the CDR3 reads TGTGCTAGTGGTTTGGTACTTCTAAACACCGGGGAGCTGTTTTTT. Translation gives CASGLVLLNTGELFF.

The chain uses TRBV11-2 and TRBJ2-1; 9 nucleotides line up with TRBD2. With 2 bases clipped from V and 8 bases from J, the junction kept 7 bases outside the gene matches. Germline CDR1 and CDR2: SGHAT and FQNNGV. CDR3 length equals 15 residues. The chain's CDR3 is CASSLTGGGAYEQFF. For the CDR3, the DNA is TGTGCCAGCAGCTTAACTGGCGGGGGGGCCTATGAGCAGTTCTTC.

This clonotype was observed a handful of times. The chain carries TRBV20-1 and TRBJ1-2; D perhaps matches TRBD1 (5 bases). Trimming cost V 4 bases and J 4 bases, with 13 bases left between them. The CDR3 loop spans 13 amino acids. CDR1 DFQATT and CDR2 SNEGSKA come from the germline V gene (reference sequence). CDR3 region: CSAIEGSSYGYTF. The CDR3 DNA sequence: TGCAGTGCTATTGAGGGGTCCTCCTATGGCTACACCTTC.

The chain links TRBV19 to TRBJ1-1; D not resolved. The CDR3 totals 13 residues. Per the germline V gene, CDR1 is LNHDA and CDR2 is SQIVND (reference sequence). With 2 bases removed from V and 1 base from J, the gap between germline ends came to 5 bases. CDR3 loop: CASSIFTNTEAFF. Here the CDR3 DNA reads TGTGCCAGTAGTATATTTACGAACACTGAAGCTTTCTTT.